Included here is one T cell receptor (beta chain) sequence, with context. Its antigen is unknown. These data belong to a study of OX40 agonist ivuxolimab in advanced cancers. Germline CDR1 and CDR2: SGHKS and YYEKEE (reference sequence). With 0 bases removed from V and 2 bases from J, the gap between germline ends came to 12 bases. The CDR3 covers 15 residues. Data came from immunoSEQ multiplex PCR; TCRdb stores just in-frame clones and leaves some out. Of about 21,000 clones listed, approximately 83% are singletons. Findings of the study overall: Relatively little clonal expansion, among the lowest observed, appeared in partial responders at 0.1-3.0 mg/kg.

The source material was CD4+ or CD8+ T cells sorted from blood, sampled in a trial of the OX40 agonist ivuxolimab. The clonotype originates from an adult with an advanced solid tumor such as melanoma, head and neck, liver or kidney cancer. This chain connects TRBV5-5 to TRBJ2-7; weak D call: TRBD2 (6 bases). The CDR3 region has the DNA TGTGCCAGCAGCTTGGAGCGCGGGATAACCTACGAGCAGTACTTC. It codes for CASSLERGITYEQYF.